The subject of this entry is one TCR beta chain. Its antigen is unidentified. It was with a sample-barcoded 5' primer and a J-beta primer mix that a second PCR of about 6 to 12 cycles was run. MiXCR was run by TCRdb on the 5' RACE reads, yielding one entry per CDR3 protein. The data contain around 1,500,000 distinct CDR3 sequences, approximately 40% of them singletons. This sample stems from a study of blood T cells in healthy people across ages. Study results and caveats: It was held that the diversity estimates obtained from one million T cells were underestimates. Naive CD4+ cells and diversity were both higher in long-lived donors than in aged donors.

The sequence derives from a woman aged 18-30 years in good health. The sample comprised blood.

The CDR3 nucleotides are TGTGCCAGCAGTCGACCGGATAATGAAAAACTGTTTTTT. Amino acid sequence: CASSRPDNEKLFF. The chain carries TRBV27 and TRBJ1-4; no reliable D call. The ends were cut back, 5 bases at V and 4 bases at J, with 8 bases in the middle. Per germline, CDR1 MNHEY and CDR2 SMNVEV (reference sequence). The CDR3 runs to 13 residues.